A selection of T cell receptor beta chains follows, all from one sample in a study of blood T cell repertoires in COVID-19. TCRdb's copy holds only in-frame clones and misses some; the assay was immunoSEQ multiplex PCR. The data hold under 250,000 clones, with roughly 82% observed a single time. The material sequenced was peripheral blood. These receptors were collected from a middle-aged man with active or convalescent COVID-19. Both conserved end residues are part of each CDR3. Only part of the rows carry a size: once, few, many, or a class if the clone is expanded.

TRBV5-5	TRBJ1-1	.	CASRSLGVLNTEAFF
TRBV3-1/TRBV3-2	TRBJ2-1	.	CASSQPGTGRAVNEQFF
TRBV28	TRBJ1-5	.	CASTPSGQGVGQPQHF
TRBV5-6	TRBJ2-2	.	CASSFALAGDTGELFF
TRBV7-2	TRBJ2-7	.	CASRLTGTSYEQYF
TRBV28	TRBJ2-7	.	CASSYRDSSYEQYF
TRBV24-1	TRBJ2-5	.	CATSDKGTKGQLETQYF
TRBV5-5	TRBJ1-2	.	CASSFTGSDYGYTF
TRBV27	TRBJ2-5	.	CASSLRGPKTQYF
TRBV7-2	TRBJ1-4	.	CASSSNGGDYEKLFF
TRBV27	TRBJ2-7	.	CASSPLAGRGREQYF
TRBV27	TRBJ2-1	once	CASSYQAEIYNEQFF
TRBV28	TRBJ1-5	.	CASSLLAGRDQPQHF
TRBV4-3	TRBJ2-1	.	CASSHNGLNYNEQFF